This record concerns one T cell receptor beta chain sequence. What it binds is not known. Together with a sample-barcoded 5' primer, a J-beta primer mix was included in a second PCR lasting roughly 6 to 12 cycles. Template switching added a 12-random-nucleotide identifier to every cDNA molecule. MiXCR, run by TCRdb on the 5' RACE reads, gives a single entry per CDR3 protein. The data contain 1.5 million to 2 million distinct CDR3 sequences, approximately 28% of them singletons. Peripheral blood was drawn, approximately 10 milliliters per donor. The CDR3 runs 13 residues. Germline V gene lookup returns CDR1 LGHNA and CDR2 YNFKEQ. V was pared by 4 bases and J by 9 bases, with 13 bases between. The source of the sample is a study of blood T cells in healthy people across ages. General observations from the study: Age showed a roughly linear inverse relationship with TCR beta diversity per million T cells. Unknown donor CMV status possibly confounded expanded clonotype changes.

This TCR derives from a woman between 25 and 40 years old in good health. Input material: blood. The J gene is TRBJ2-1, the V gene TRBV4-2; possibly TRBD1 or TRBD2 for D (5 bases each). CDR3 sequence (DNA): TGTGCCAGCAGCCGGAAAACAGGAGGTGAGCAGTTCTTC. This gives the protein CASSRKTGGEQFF.